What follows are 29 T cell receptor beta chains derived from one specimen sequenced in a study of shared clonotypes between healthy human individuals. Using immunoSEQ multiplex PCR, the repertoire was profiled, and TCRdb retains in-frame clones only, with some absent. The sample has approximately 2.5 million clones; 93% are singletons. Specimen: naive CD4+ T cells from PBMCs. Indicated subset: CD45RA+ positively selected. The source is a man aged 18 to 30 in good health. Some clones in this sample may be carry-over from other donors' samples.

CDR3 residues: CASSPISASSGANVLTF. For the CDR3, the DNA is TGTGCCAGCTCACCGATTAGCGCGAGCTCTGGGGCCAACGTCCTGACTTTC. V gene TRBV18 combines with J gene TRBJ2-6, with D maybe TRBD2 (5 bases). CDR3 size: 17 residues. Germline assignment: CDR1 KGHSH and CDR2 LQKENI. V lost 3 bases and J lost 0, with 12 bases in between.

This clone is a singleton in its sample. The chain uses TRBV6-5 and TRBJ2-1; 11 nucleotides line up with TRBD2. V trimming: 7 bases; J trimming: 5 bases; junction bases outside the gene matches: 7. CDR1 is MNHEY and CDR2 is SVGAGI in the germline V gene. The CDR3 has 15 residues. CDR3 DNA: TGTGCCAGCACCCCAGGGACTAGCGGCCACAATGAGCAGTTCTTC. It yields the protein CASTPGTSGHNEQFF.

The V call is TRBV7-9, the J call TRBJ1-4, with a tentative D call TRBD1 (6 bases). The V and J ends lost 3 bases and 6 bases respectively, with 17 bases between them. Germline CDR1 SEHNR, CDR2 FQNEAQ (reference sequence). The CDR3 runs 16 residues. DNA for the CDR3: TGTGCCAGCAGCTTGAGCGGGGGCAGGGGATATGAAAAACTGTTTTTT. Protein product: CASSLSGGRGYEKLFF.

CDR3 in DNA: TGTGCCAGCAGTGAGGCGGGGTGGGATCAGCCCCAGCATTTT. Amino acid sequence: CASSEAGWDQPQHF. V and J are TRBV2 and TRBJ1-5; D is undetermined. This CDR3 spans 14 amino acids. Germline V gives CDR1 SNHLY, CDR2 FYNNEI. V gave up 3 bases and J gave up 5 bases, with 11 bases separating them.

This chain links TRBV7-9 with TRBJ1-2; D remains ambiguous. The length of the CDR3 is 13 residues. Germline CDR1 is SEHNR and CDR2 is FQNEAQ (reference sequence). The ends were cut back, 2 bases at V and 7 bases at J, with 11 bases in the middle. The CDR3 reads CASSLLVSGGYTF. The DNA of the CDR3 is TGTGCCAGCAGCTTATTGGTTTCTGGTGGCTACACCTTC.

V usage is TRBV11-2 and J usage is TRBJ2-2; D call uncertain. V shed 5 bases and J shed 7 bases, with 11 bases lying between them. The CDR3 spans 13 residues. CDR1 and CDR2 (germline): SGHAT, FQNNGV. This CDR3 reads CASSQITYGELFF. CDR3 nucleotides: TGTGCCAGCAGCCAGATCACTTACGGGGAGCTGTTTTTT.

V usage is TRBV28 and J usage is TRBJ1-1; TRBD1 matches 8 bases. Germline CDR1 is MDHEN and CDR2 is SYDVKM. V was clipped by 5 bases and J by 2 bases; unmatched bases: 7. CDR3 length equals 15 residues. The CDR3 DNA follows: TGTGCCAGCAGTCCCAGGGGGCAGCTAAACACTGAAGCTTTCTTT. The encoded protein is CASSPRGQLNTEAFF.

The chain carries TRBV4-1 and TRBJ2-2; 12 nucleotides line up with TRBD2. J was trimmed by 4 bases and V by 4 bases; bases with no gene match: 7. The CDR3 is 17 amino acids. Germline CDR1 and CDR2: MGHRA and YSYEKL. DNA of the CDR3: TGCGCCAGCAGCCCCCGAGGACTAGCGGGAACCACCGGGGAGCTGTTTTTT. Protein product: CASSPRGLAGTTGELFF.

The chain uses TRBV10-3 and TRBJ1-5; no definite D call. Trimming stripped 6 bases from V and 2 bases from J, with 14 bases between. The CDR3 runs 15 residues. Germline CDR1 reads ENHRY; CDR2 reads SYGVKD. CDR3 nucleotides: TGTGCCATCAGCCCGGTGGGGAATGGCAATCAGCCCCAGCATTTT. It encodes CAISPVGNGNQPQHF.

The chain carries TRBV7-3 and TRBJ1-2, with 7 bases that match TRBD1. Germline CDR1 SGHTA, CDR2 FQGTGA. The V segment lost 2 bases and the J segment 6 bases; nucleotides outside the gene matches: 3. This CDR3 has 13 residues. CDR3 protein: CASSLRDRHGYTF. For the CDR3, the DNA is TGTGCCAGCAGCTTACGGGACAGACATGGCTACACCTTC. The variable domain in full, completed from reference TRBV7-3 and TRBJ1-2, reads GAGVSQTPSNKVTEKGKYVELRCDPISGHTALYWYRQSLGQGPEFLIYFQGTGAADDSGLPNDRFFAVRPEGSVSTLKIQRTERGDSAVYLCASSLRDRHGYTFGSGTRLTVV.

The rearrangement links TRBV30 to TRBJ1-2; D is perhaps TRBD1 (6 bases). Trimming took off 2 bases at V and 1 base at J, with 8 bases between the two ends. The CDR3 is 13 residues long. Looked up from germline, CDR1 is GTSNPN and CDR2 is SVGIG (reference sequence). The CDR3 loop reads CAWSRGINYGYTF. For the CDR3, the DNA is TGTGCCTGGAGTAGGGGGATTAACTATGGCTACACCTTC.

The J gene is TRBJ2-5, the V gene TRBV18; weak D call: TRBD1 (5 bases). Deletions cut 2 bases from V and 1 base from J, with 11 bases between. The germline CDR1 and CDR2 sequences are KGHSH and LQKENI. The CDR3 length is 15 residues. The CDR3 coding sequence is TGTGCCAGCTCACCAAATACAGGATTCCAAGAGACCCAGTACTTC. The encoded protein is CASSPNTGFQETQYF.

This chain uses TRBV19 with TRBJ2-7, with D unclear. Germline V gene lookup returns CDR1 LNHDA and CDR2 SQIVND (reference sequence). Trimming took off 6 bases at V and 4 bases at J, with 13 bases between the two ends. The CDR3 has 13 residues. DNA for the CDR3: TGTGCCAGTAGCTTGAGTCTGGATTACGAGCAGTACTTC. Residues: CASSLSLDYEQYF.

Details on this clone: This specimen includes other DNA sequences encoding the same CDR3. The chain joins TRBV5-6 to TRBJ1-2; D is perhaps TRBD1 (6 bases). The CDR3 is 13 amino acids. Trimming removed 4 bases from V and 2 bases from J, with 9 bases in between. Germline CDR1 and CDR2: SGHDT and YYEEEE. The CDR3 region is CASSLQGNYGYTF. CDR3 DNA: TGTGCCAGCAGCCTACAGGGCAACTATGGCTACACCTTC.

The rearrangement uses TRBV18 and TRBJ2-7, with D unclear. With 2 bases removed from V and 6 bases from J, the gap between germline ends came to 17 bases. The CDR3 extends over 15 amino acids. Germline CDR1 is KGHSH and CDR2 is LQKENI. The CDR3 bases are TGTGCCAGCTCACCAGACCTCCCGGCGCTCGCCGAGCAGTACTTC. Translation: CASSPDLPALAEQYF.

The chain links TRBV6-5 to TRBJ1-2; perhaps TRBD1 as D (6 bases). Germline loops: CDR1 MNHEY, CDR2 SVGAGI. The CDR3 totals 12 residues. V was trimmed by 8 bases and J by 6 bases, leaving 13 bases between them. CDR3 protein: CASRDIADGYTF. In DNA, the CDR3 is TGTGCCAGCCGGGACATTGCTGATGGCTACACCTTC.

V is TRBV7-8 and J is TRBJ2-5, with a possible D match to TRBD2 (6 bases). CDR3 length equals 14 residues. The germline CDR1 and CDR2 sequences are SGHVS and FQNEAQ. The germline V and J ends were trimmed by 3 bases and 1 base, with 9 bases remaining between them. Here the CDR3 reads CASSFRGAQETQYF. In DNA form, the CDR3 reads TGTGCCAGCAGCTTCCGCGGGGCCCAAGAGACCCAGTACTTC. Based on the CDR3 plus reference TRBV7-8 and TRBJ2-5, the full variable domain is GAGVSQSPRYKVAKRGQDVALRCDPISGHVSLFWYQQALGQGPEFLTYFQNEAQLDKSGLPSDRFFAERPEGSVSTLKIQRTQQEDSAVYLCASSFRGAQETQYFGPGTRLLVL.

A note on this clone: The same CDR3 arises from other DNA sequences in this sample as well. In nucleotides, the CDR3 is TGTGCCAGCAACACAGGGGGCAGCTATGGCTACACCTTC. Translation gives CASNTGGSYGYTF. The chain is built from TRBV28 and TRBJ1-2, with 9 positions matching TRBD1. The V segment lost 7 bases and the J segment 4 bases; nucleotides outside the gene matches: 4. The CDR3 loop spans 13 amino acids. Germline CDR1 MDHEN, CDR2 SYDVKM.

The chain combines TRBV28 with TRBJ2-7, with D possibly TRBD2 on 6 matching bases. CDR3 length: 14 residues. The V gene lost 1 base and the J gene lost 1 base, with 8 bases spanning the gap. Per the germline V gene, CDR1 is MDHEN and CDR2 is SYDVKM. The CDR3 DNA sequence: TGTGCCAGCAGTTTATTGGGACTTTCCTACGAGCAGTACTTC. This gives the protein CASSLLGLSYEQYF. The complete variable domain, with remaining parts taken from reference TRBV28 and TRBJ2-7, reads DVKVTQSSRYLVKRTGEKVFLECVQDMDHENMFWYRQDPGLGLRLIYFSYDVKMKEKGDIPEGYSVSREKKERFSLILESASTNQTSMYLCASSLLGLSYEQYFGPGTRLTVT.

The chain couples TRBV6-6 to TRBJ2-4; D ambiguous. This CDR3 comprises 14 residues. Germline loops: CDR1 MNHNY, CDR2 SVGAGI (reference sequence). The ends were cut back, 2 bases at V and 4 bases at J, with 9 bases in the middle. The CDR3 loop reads CASSYDERKNIQYF. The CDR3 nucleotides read TGTGCCAGCAGTTACGATGAAAGAAAAAACATTCAGTACTTC.

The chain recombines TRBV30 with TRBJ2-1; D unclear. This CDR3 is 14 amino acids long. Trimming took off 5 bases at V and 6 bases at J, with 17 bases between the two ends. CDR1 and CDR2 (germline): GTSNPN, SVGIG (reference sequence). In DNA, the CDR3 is TGTGCCTGGCTAAGGGTGGACGGTATCAATGAGCAGTTCTTC. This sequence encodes CAWLRVDGINEQFF.

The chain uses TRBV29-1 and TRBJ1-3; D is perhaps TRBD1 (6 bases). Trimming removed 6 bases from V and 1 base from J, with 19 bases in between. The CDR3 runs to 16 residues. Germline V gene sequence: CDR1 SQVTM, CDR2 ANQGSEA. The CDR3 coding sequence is TGCAGCGTCGCCCTGGCAAGGGGGGCTTCTGGAAACACCATATATTTT. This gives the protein CSVALARGASGNTIYF.

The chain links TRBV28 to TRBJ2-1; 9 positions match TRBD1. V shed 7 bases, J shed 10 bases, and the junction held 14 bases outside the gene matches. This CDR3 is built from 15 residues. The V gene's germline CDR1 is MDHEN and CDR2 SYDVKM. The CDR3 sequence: CASTPTQQGAREQFF. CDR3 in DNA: TGTGCCAGCACCCCTACTCAACAGGGGGCGCGGGAGCAGTTCTTC.

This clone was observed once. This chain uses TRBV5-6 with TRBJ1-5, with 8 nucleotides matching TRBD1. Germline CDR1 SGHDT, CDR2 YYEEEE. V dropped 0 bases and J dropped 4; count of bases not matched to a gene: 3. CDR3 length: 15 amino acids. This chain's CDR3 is CASSLGTGWNQPQHF. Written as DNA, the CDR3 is TGTGCCAGCAGCTTGGGGACAGGGTGGAATCAGCCCCAGCATTTT.

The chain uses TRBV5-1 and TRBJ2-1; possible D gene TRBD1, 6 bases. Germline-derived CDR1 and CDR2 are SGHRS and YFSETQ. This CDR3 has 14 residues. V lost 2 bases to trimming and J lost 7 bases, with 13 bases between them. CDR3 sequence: CASSFPLGTNEQFF. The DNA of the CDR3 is TGCGCCAGCAGCTTCCCTTTGGGGACAAATGAGCAGTTCTTC.

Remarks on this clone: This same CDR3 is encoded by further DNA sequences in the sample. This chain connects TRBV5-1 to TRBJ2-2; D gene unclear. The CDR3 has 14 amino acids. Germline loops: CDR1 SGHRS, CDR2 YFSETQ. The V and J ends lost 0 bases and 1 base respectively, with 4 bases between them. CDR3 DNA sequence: TGCGCCAGCAGCTTGGTTGTGAACACCGGGGAGCTGTTTTTT. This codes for CASSLVVNTGELFF.

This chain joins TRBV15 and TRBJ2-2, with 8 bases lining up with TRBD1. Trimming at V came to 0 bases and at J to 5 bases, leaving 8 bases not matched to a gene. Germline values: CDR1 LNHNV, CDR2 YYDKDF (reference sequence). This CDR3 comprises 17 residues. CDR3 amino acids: CATSRDLGRGRTGELFF. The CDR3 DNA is TGTGCCACCAGCAGAGATCTAGGCAGGGGGCGAACCGGGGAGCTGTTTTTT.

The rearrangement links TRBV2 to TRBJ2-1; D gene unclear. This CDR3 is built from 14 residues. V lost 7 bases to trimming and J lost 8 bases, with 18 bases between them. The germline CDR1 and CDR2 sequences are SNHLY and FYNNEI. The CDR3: CASKSTSPGDEQFF. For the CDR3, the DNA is TGTGCCAGCAAGTCGACAAGCCCTGGCGATGAGCAGTTCTTC.

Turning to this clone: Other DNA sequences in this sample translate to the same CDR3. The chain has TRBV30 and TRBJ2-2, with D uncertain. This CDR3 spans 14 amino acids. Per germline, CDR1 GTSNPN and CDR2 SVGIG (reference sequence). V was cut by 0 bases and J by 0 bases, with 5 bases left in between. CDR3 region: CAWSVPPNTGELFF. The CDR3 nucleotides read TGTGCCTGGAGTGTCCCCCCGAACACCGGGGAGCTGTTTTTT.